This record covers a single T cell receptor beta chain. Trimming cost V 5 bases and J 1 base; bases outside gene matches: 2. This CDR3 contains 13 residues. CDR1 is SGHNT and CDR2 is YYREEE in the germline V gene (reference sequence). This specimen comes from a study of blood T cell repertoires in COVID-19. Across the study: The cDNA or gDNA used as material had been derived from T cells, B-cell-depleted T cells, or PBMCs.

In the original workflow: Nucleated cell counts were estimated from reference gene primer amplification. The protocol was immunoSEQ multiplex PCR, while the TCRdb copy is restricted to in-frame clones and leaves out a portion. The V and J calls and the clone size are those of that table, but D and trimming were determined from the DNA. The sample has roughly 190,000 clones, around 83% seen once. This sequence joins TRBV5-4 and TRBJ1-1, with 7 nucleotides matching TRBD1. The receptor's source is a woman in her thirties or forties with acute or convalescent COVID-19. Source material: peripheral blood. The CDR3 is CASRYRGNTEAFF. The CDR3 coding sequence is TGTGCCAGCAGGTACAGGGGGAACACTGAAGCTTTCTTT.